The 21 T cell receptor beta chains below all came from one sample that was sequenced in a study of T cell responses to AZD1222 COVID-19 vaccine. Using immunoSEQ multiplex PCR, the repertoire was profiled, and TCRdb retains in-frame clones only, with some absent. The sample records 110,000 to 150,000 clones, 70% to 90% being singletons. The sequences come from peripheral blood, collected on day 0 of AZD1222 vaccination. These receptors were obtained from an adult in good health.

The V gene is TRBV7-8, the J gene TRBJ1-2; TRBD1 matches at 10 bases. The CDR3 is 14 residues long. V lost 2 bases, J lost 9 bases, and 6 bases stayed unmatched. Germline V gene lookup returns CDR1 SGHVS and CDR2 FQNEAQ. This CDR3 reads CASSLRQGAQSYTF. The CDR3 DNA sequence: TGTGCCAGCAGCTTACGACAGGGGGCTCAGAGCTACACCTTC.

CDR3 in DNA: TGTGCCAGCAGCCAGGGGGCGCTATCCTACGAGCAGTACTTC. Its protein is CASSQGALSYEQYF. V gene TRBV4-2 combines with J gene TRBJ2-7; D is perhaps TRBD1 (6 bases). Germline V gene data show CDR1 as LGHNA and CDR2 as YNFKEQ. V was cut by 3 bases and J by 1 base, with 10 bases left in between. The CDR3 covers 14 residues.

The chain combines TRBV28 with TRBJ1-5; TRBD1 matches at 8 bases. Germline CDR1 reads MDHEN; CDR2 reads SYDVKM. V lost 7 bases to trimming and J lost 7 bases; unmatched junction nucleotides: 9. The CDR3 extends over 14 amino acids. In DNA, the CDR3 is TGTGCCAGCACTCGAGGACAGGGCTGGCAGCCCCAGCATTTT. This sequence encodes CASTRGQGWQPQHF.

CDR3 sequence (DNA): TGTGCCAGCAGCGCCGGGCAGAATAACTACGAGCAGTACTTC. It translates to CASSAGQNNYEQYF. The chain links TRBV13 to TRBJ2-7, with no clear D. This CDR3 is built from 14 residues. V was pared by 5 bases and J by 3 bases, with 14 bases between. Germline V gene data show CDR1 as PRHDT and CDR2 as FYEKMQ (reference sequence).

The chain joins TRBV6-6 to TRBJ2-2, with D unclear. With 6 bases removed from V and 6 bases from J, the gap between germline ends came to 8 bases. Germline loops: CDR1 MNHNY, CDR2 SVGAGI (reference sequence). The CDR3 covers 12 residues. The CDR3, as DNA: TGTGCCAGCAGCTTAGAGGCCGGGGAGCTGTTTTTT. Translation: CASSLEAGELFF.

V usage is TRBV5-1 and J usage is TRBJ1-1; 10 nucleotides agree with TRBD1. The CDR3 extends over 17 amino acids. The ends lost 4 bases at V and 3 bases at J; junction bases unmatched: 12. Germline V gene sequence: CDR1 SGHRS, CDR2 YFSETQ. CDR3 protein: CASSPQIAGQGDTEAFF. CDR3 DNA: TGCGCCAGCAGCCCACAAATAGCAGGACAGGGGGACACTGAAGCTTTCTTT. Full variable domain (outside the CDR3, taken from reference TRBV5-1 and TRBJ1-1): KAGVTQTPRYLIKTRGQQVTLSCSPISGHRSVSWYQQTPGQGLQFLFEYFSETQRNKGNFPGRFSGRQFSNSRSEMNVSTLELGDSALYLCASSPQIAGQGDTEAFFGQGTRLTVV.

The chain couples TRBV7-2 to TRBJ2-5; a possible D gene is TRBD2 (6 bases). Trimming shortened V by 3 bases and J by 3 bases, and 11 bases separated the two germline ends. The CDR3 covers 14 residues. Germline V CDR1 and CDR2: SGHTA, FQGNSA. CDR3 region: CASSLTRLKETQYF. In nucleotides, the CDR3 is TGTGCCAGCAGCTTGACTAGACTAAAAGAGACCCAGTACTTC.

A single count supports this clone. The chain couples TRBV7-3 to TRBJ2-1; 8 positions agree with TRBD2. Germline-derived CDR1 and CDR2 are SGHTA and FQGTGA. J lost 6 bases, V lost 5 bases, and 6 bases had no gene match. CDR3 size: 14 residues. As DNA, the CDR3 is TGTGCCAGCAGCACCAAGAGCGGGAGCAATGAGCAGTTCTTC. It specifies CASSTKSGSNEQFF.

This clone was counted once. The V call is TRBV7-9, the J call TRBJ2-7; TRBD1 agrees at 8 bases. The CDR3 is made up of 14 amino acids. V lost 4 bases and J lost 2; bases outside the gene matches: 4. Germline V lookup: CDR1 SEHNR, CDR2 FQNEAQ (reference sequence). The CDR3 sequence: CASSYLGQAYEQYF. The CDR3 nucleotides are TGTGCCAGCAGCTATCTGGGACAGGCCTACGAGCAGTACTTC.

This chain joins TRBV5-4 and TRBJ2-2; the D gene is possibly TRBD1 (5 bases). The CDR3 has 14 residues. The germline gives CDR1 SGHNT, CDR2 YYREEE (reference sequence). Trimming took 2 bases from V and 4 from J, leaving 9 bases between them. In nucleotides, the CDR3 is TGTGCCAGCAGCTTAACAGGTCCCACCGGGGAGCTGTTTTTT. Amino acids: CASSLTGPTGELFF.

The rearrangement joins TRBV6-2 or TRBV6-3 to TRBJ1-1, with D maybe TRBD1 (6 bases). Trimming left V 2 bases short and J 4 bases short, with 14 bases between. The CDR3 sequence is 15 residues long. Germline V gene sequence: CDR1 MNHEY, CDR2 SVGEGT. The CDR3 sequence: CASSYGRGSSTEAFF. The CDR3 bases are TGTGCCAGCAGTTACGGGAGGGGGTCTTCCACTGAAGCTTTCTTT.

The chain links TRBV24-1 to TRBJ2-1; D may be TRBD1 (6 bases). Between the trimmed V and J ends, which lost 8 bases and 5 bases, there was a span of 12 bases. CDR1 is KGHDR, CDR2 SFDVKD, per germline. The CDR3 length is 13 residues. The CDR3 loop reads CATTPGTNNEQFF. The DNA of the CDR3 is TGTGCCACCACGCCCGGGACAAACAATGAGCAGTTCTTC.

The V gene is TRBV27, the J gene TRBJ2-7, with a possible D match to TRBD1 (5 bases). The V end lost 5 bases, the J end lost 2 bases, and 7 bases lay between the germline ends. Germline V gene lookup returns CDR1 MNHEY and CDR2 SMNVEV (reference sequence). The CDR3 totals 12 residues. The CDR3 DNA reads TGTGCCAGCAGTCCGGACACCTACGAGCAGTACTTC. Its protein product is CASSPDTYEQYF.

The V and J genes are TRBV27 and TRBJ2-7; 8 nucleotides align to TRBD1. From germline, CDR1 is MNHEY and CDR2 SMNVEV (reference sequence). V dropped 6 bases and J dropped 4; count of bases not matched to a gene: 8. The CDR3 totals 14 residues. CDR3 coding DNA: TGTGCCAGCAGCCCCGGGACAGGACTTTACGAGCAGTACTTC. Translation gives CASSPGTGLYEQYF.

The V call is TRBV7-3, the J call TRBJ2-3; 9 positions match TRBD2. This CDR3 has 17 amino acids. After removal of 2 bases from V and 4 bases from J, the junction contained 10 bases not matched to a gene. Per germline, CDR1 SGHTA and CDR2 FQGTGA. CDR3 nucleotides: TGTGCCAGCAGCTTATACGGTAGCGGGGGAGGTGCAGATACGCAGTATTTT. It encodes CASSLYGSGGGADTQYF.

The CDR3 sequence is CSVEEDRGSSYEQYF. DNA for the CDR3: TGCAGCGTTGAAGAGGACAGGGGGAGTTCCTACGAGCAGTACTTC. This rearrangement joins TRBV29-1 to TRBJ2-7; 10 bases match TRBD1. V lost 0 bases, J lost 1 base, and 3 bases stayed unmatched. The CDR3 has 15 residues. Per germline, CDR1 SQVTM and CDR2 ANQGSEA.

The gene calls are TRBV6-2 or TRBV6-3 and TRBJ2-7; D possibly corresponds to TRBD2 (5 bases). There are 13 residues in the CDR3. Trimming removed 6 bases at V and 2 bases at J, with 11 bases between. CDR1 MNHEY and CDR2 SVGEGT come from the germline V gene. For the CDR3, the DNA is TGTGCCAGCAGCCATAACGGGGCCTACGAGCAGTACTTC. Its translation is CASSHNGAYEQYF.

This chain joins TRBV12-5 and TRBJ1-1, with a possible D match to TRBD1 (6 bases). V dropped 7 bases and J dropped 4 bases, with 28 bases sitting between them. This CDR3 contains 18 residues. Germline CDR1 is LGHNT and CDR2 is FRNRAP. CDR3 nucleotides: TGTGCTAGTGTTTACAGTTCCCCCGAGGAGGGGGTTTTCACTGAAGCTTTCTTT. This codes for CASVYSSPEEGVFTEAFF. Full variable domain (missing parts from reference TRBV12-5 and TRBJ1-1): DARVTQTPRHKVTEMGQEVTMRCQPILGHNTVFWYRQTMMQGLELLAYFRNRAPLDDSGMPKDRFSAEMPDATLATLKIQPSEPRDSAVYFCASVYSSPEEGVFTEAFFGQGTRLTVV.

V is TRBV7-8 and J is TRBJ1-1, with 9 bases fitting TRBD1. Germline V gene lookup returns CDR1 SGHVS and CDR2 FQNEAQ. The J segment lost 5 bases and the V segment lost 2 bases, leaving 12 bases of the junction unmatched. The CDR3 is 17 residues long. CDR3 DNA: TGTGCCAGCAGCTTATTCCGGGACAGGGAAGTGCAAACTGAAGCTTTCTTT. This codes for CASSLFRDREVQTEAFF.

V is TRBV18 and J is TRBJ2-1; 10 bases agree with TRBD2. V lost 4 bases and J lost 3; bases outside the gene matches: 6. The CDR3 totals 16 residues. The germline CDR1 and CDR2 sequences are KGHSH and LQKENI. CDR3 nucleotide sequence: TGTGCCAGCTCACACAGGACTAGCGGACACTACAATGAGCAGTTCTTC. It translates to CASSHRTSGHYNEQFF.

The chain couples TRBV5-1 to TRBJ2-2; TRBD2 matches at 7 bases. Germline CDR1 reads SGHRS; CDR2 reads YFSETQ. V shed 0 bases, J shed 6 bases, and the junction held 5 bases outside the gene matches. CDR3 size: 15 residues. Here the CDR3 reads CASSLEGLAAGELFF. CDR3 nucleotide sequence: TGCGCCAGCAGCTTGGAAGGTCTAGCGGCCGGGGAGCTGTTTTTT.